This T cell receptor (beta chain) was documented in a study of technical replicates of blood from four donors. Using immunoSEQ multiplex PCR, the repertoire was profiled, and TCRdb retains in-frame clones only, with some absent. Of 70,000 to 95,000 clones in the sample, approximately 92% are singletons; the top ten hold under 0.5%. Deletions cut 0 bases from V and 7 bases from J, with 13 bases between. This CDR3 has 14 amino acids. CDR1 and CDR2 (germline): SGHRS, YFSETQ. The sequence was obtained from a human donor in good health. Some clones in this sample may be carry-over from other donors' samples. The chain couples TRBV5-1 to TRBJ1-1, with D perhaps TRBD1 (6 bases). The specimen sequenced was T cells isolated from PBMCs. The CDR3 nucleotides are TGCGCCAGCAGCTTGGCCCTACAGACAGGTGAAGCTTTCTTT. Its translation: CASSLALQTGEAFF. Combining the CDR3 with reference TRBV5-1 and TRBJ1-1 gives the whole variable domain KAGVTQTPRYLIKTRGQQVTLSCSPISGHRSVSWYQQTPGQGLQFLFEYFSETQRNKGNFPGRFSGRQFSNSRSEMNVSTLELGDSALYLCASSLALQTGEAFFGQGTRLTVV.